This TCR beta chain was recorded in a study of shared clonotypes between healthy human individuals. Naive CD8 isolation took CD45RO-negative cells positively selected for CCR7 and excluded terminally differentiated effector memory CD45RA+ cells. Trimming cost V 4 bases and J 11 bases; bases outside gene matches: 6. Germline CDR1 reads SGDLS; CDR2 reads YYNGEE. The CDR3 contains 12 residues. Data came from immunoSEQ multiplex PCR; TCRdb stores just in-frame clones and leaves some out. The data contain about 2.1 million clones, 85% to 95% of them singletons. This rearrangement joins TRBV9 to TRBJ1-1; TRBD1 matches at 9 bases. Sequencing was performed on naive CD8+ T cells from PBMCs. The clonotype comes from a young man in good health. Some clones in this sample may be carry-over from other donors' samples. CDR3 coding DNA: TGTGCCAGCAGCTCGCCGGACAGGGGTGCTTTCTTT. Encoded protein: CASSSPDRGAFF.